The clone carrying this TCR beta chain was recorded once. This sample is drawn from a study of control samples from healthy donors and cancer patients. Sequencing used immunoSEQ multiplex PCR; TCRdb keeps in-frame clones, though not all of them. There are about 180,000 clones in the sample; 90% to 95% occur only once, and approximately 1.4% lies in the top ten. The sample consisted of blood. The clonotype was recovered from a woman between 18 and 29 years old in good health.

The CDR3 nucleotides read TGTGCCAGTAACCAGGGTAAAAAAGCTTTCTTT. As protein: CASNQGKKAFF. The chain recombines TRBV19 with TRBJ1-1; the D gene is possibly TRBD1 (5 bases). The CDR3 consists of 11 residues. The germline CDR1 and CDR2 sequences are LNHDA and SQIVND (reference sequence). V was cut by 7 bases and J by 9 bases, with 12 bases left in between.